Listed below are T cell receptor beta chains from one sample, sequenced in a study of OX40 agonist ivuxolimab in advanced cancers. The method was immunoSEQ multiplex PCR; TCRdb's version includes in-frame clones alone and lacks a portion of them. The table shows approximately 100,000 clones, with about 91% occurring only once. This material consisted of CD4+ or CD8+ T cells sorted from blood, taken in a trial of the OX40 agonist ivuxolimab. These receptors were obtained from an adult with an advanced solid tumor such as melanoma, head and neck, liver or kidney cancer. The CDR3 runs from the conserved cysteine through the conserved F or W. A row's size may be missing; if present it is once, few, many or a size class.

CDR3aa: CASSTRQGGSYEQYF
abundance: NA
j_gene: TRBJ2-7
v_gene: TRBV7-2

CDR3aa: CASSSKTDAYEQYF
abundance: NA
j_gene: TRBJ2-7
v_gene: TRBV7-3

CDR3aa: CASSPGGVGTEAFF
abundance: NA
j_gene: TRBJ1-1
v_gene: TRBV5-1

CDR3aa: CAWANRGNYGYTF
abundance: once
j_gene: TRBJ1-2
v_gene: TRBV30

CDR3aa: CASSRQGVNTEAFF
abundance: NA
j_gene: TRBJ1-1
v_gene: TRBV19

CDR3aa: CASSESVRYEQYF
abundance: NA
j_gene: TRBJ2-7
v_gene: TRBV10-2

CDR3aa: CASSQDPGTGDTQYF
abundance: NA
j_gene: TRBJ2-3
v_gene: TRBV4-2

CDR3aa: CASTESGKPQHF
abundance: NA
j_gene: TRBJ1-5
v_gene: TRBV19

CDR3aa: CASSPRGPMNTEAFF
abundance: NA
j_gene: TRBJ1-1
v_gene: TRBV5-5

CDR3aa: CAISTGEGADTQYF
abundance: NA
j_gene: TRBJ2-3
v_gene: TRBV19

CDR3aa: CASSLPGTGSNEQFF
abundance: NA
j_gene: TRBJ2-1
v_gene: TRBV27

CDR3aa: CASTETATNEKLFF
abundance: NA
j_gene: TRBJ1-4
v_gene: TRBV5-1

CDR3aa: CASSVTSRGETQYF
abundance: NA
j_gene: TRBJ2-5
v_gene: TRBV2

CDR3aa: CASSSAFVGRDSPLHF
abundance: NA
j_gene: TRBJ1-6
v_gene: TRBV27

CDR3aa: CASSSPDVSSYEQYF
abundance: NA
j_gene: TRBJ2-7
v_gene: TRBV11-2

CDR3aa: CASSMVLGGESPLHF
abundance: NA
j_gene: TRBJ1-6
v_gene: TRBV19

CDR3aa: CASSPHGFVSNSGTDSYNEQFF
abundance: NA
j_gene: TRBJ2-1
v_gene: TRBV4-2

CDR3aa: CASSQEMEQGLGYTF
abundance: once
j_gene: TRBJ1-2
v_gene: TRBV4-2

CDR3aa: CASSLTGHRNTEAFF
abundance: NA
j_gene: TRBJ1-1
v_gene: TRBV4-2

CDR3aa: CASRDRDHYGYTF
abundance: NA
j_gene: TRBJ1-2
v_gene: TRBV6-1

CDR3aa: CASSSPGAAGTEAFF
abundance: NA
j_gene: TRBJ1-1
v_gene: TRBV6-5

CDR3aa: CASSYEPNLDSPLHF
abundance: NA
j_gene: TRBJ1-6
v_gene: TRBV6-5

CDR3aa: CASSRTGLPETQYF
abundance: NA
j_gene: TRBJ2-5
v_gene: TRBV11-2

CDR3aa: CASTRNPGMDEKLFF
abundance: NA
j_gene: TRBJ1-4
v_gene: TRBV7-9

CDR3aa: CASSGNTGELFF
abundance: few
j_gene: TRBJ2-2
v_gene: TRBV9

CDR3aa: CASSLGGTYEQYF
abundance: once
j_gene: TRBJ2-7
v_gene: TRBV13

CDR3aa: CASSFRLPRDRGSSGYTF
abundance: NA
j_gene: TRBJ1-2
v_gene: TRBV19

CDR3aa: CASSPRASYEQYF
abundance: NA
j_gene: TRBJ2-7
v_gene: TRBV5-1

CDR3aa: CASSYGESSGANVLTF
abundance: once
j_gene: TRBJ2-6
v_gene: TRBV6-6

CDR3aa: CSVALAGSTDTQYF
abundance: NA
j_gene: TRBJ2-3
v_gene: TRBV29-1

CDR3aa: CASSEQGGLNSPLHF
abundance: NA
j_gene: TRBJ1-6
v_gene: TRBV2

CDR3aa: CASSLEATGEYNEQFF
abundance: NA
j_gene: TRBJ2-1
v_gene: TRBV5-1

CDR3aa: CASSPLTGMKAEAFF
abundance: NA
j_gene: TRBJ1-1
v_gene: TRBV7-9

CDR3aa: CASTPGRNSVYGYTF
abundance: NA
j_gene: TRBJ1-2
v_gene: TRBV6-1

CDR3aa: CTSSQARPVIISGGQETQYF
abundance: NA
j_gene: TRBJ2-5
v_gene: TRBV1

CDR3aa: CAISESNSGEQETQYF
abundance: few
j_gene: TRBJ2-5
v_gene: TRBV10-3

CDR3aa: CASSTLAGGTYEQYF
abundance: NA
j_gene: TRBJ2-7
v_gene: TRBV19

CDR3aa: CASSSDQGTPLHF
abundance: NA
j_gene: TRBJ1-6
v_gene: TRBV6-6

CDR3aa: CASSFSTGSYEQYF
abundance: NA
j_gene: TRBJ2-7
v_gene: TRBV5-1

CDR3aa: CASSVAGQLVSGNTIYF
abundance: NA
j_gene: TRBJ1-3
v_gene: TRBV9

CDR3aa: CATSRVSGQYNEQFF
abundance: NA
j_gene: TRBJ2-1
v_gene: TRBV15

CDR3aa: CASSGEGDKNIQYF
abundance: NA
j_gene: TRBJ2-4
v_gene: TRBV11-2

CDR3aa: CASSRTSSYEQYF
abundance: NA
j_gene: TRBJ2-7
v_gene: TRBV7-2

CDR3aa: CASSNRGGEQYF
abundance: NA
j_gene: TRBJ2-7
v_gene: TRBV19

CDR3aa: CAWSVVRGMGYTF
abundance: NA
j_gene: TRBJ1-2
v_gene: TRBV30

CDR3aa: CASRKPGQGVDGYTF
abundance: NA
j_gene: TRBJ1-2
v_gene: TRBV27

CDR3aa: CASSVGQGREPQHF
abundance: once
j_gene: TRBJ1-5
v_gene: TRBV11-3

CDR3aa: CASSEAGTEYEQYF
abundance: once
j_gene: TRBJ2-7
v_gene: TRBV6-1

CDR3aa: CASNHKGDTQYF
abundance: NA
j_gene: TRBJ2-3
v_gene: TRBV19

CDR3aa: CASSPAGQSYGYTF
abundance: NA
j_gene: TRBJ1-2
v_gene: TRBV7-2

CDR3aa: CASQPIGLEQPQHF
abundance: NA
j_gene: TRBJ1-5
v_gene: TRBV6-1

CDR3aa: CATSRDLAGSTNEKLFF
abundance: NA
j_gene: TRBJ1-4
v_gene: TRBV15

CDR3aa: CATSRDRSHEQYF
abundance: few
j_gene: TRBJ2-7
v_gene: TRBV5-1

CDR3aa: CASRPDRGTQPQHF
abundance: NA
j_gene: TRBJ1-5
v_gene: TRBV6-6

CDR3aa: CASSQFGTSIDEQFF
abundance: NA
j_gene: TRBJ2-1
v_gene: TRBV10-1

CDR3aa: CAWSHLYEQYF
abundance: NA
j_gene: TRBJ2-7
v_gene: TRBV30

CDR3aa: CASSGGGRTGELFF
abundance: NA
j_gene: TRBJ2-2
v_gene: TRBV6-1

CDR3aa: CASSQERATGKSYEQYF
abundance: NA
j_gene: TRBJ2-7
v_gene: TRBV14